This T cell receptor (beta chain) appears in the sequencing data of a study of blood T cell repertoires in COVID-19. About the research overall: Samples came from the United States, Italy and Spain, spanning acute and convalescent COVID-19. From T cells, B-cell-depleted T cells, or PBMCs came the material, which was cDNA or gDNA.

Under the authors' procedure: Estimation of nucleated cell counts relied on the amplification of reference gene primers. The protocol was immunoSEQ multiplex PCR, while the TCRdb copy is restricted to in-frame clones and leaves out a portion. D and trimming come from the DNA, and the V and J calls and clone size come from that table. Among about 95,000 clones, over 70% were seen once, and the ten largest hold around 25%. This CDR3 region has 13 residues. V gave up 2 bases and J gave up 7 bases, with 11 bases separating them. This clonotype originated in a man of 80 years or more with active or convalescent COVID-19. The V and J genes are TRBV12-3 or TRBV12-4 and TRBJ1-2; a weak D match, TRBD1 (5 bases). The sequencing sample was made of peripheral blood. CDR3 coding DNA: TGTGCCAGCAGTTTACCAGGGTCGGGTGGCTACACCTTC. Protein sequence: CASSLPGSGGYTF.